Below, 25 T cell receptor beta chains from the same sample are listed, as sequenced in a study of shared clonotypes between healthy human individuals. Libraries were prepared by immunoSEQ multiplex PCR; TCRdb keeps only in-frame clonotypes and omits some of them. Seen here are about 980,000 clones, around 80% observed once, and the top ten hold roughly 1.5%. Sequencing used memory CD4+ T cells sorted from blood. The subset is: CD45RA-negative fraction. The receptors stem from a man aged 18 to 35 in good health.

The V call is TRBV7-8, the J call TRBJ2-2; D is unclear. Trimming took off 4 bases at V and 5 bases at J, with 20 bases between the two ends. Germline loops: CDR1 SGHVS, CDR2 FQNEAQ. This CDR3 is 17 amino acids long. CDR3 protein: CASSSVARPVRTGELFF. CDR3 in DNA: TGTGCCAGCAGCTCCGTAGCTCGCCCCGTACGGACCGGGGAGCTGTTTTTT.

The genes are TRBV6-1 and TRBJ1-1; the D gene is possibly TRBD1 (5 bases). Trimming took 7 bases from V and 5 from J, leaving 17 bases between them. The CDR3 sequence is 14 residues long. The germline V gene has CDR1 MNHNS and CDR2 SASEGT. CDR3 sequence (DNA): TGTGCCAGCAATAAGCAGGGATCGAGTACTGAAGCTTTCTTT. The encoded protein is CASNKQGSSTEAFF.

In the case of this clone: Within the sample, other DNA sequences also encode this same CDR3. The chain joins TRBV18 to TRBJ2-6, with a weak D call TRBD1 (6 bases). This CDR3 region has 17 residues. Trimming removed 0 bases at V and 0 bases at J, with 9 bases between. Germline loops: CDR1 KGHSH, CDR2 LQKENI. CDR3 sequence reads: CASSPPQGSSGANVLTF. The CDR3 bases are TGTGCCAGCTCACCACCCCAGGGGAGCTCTGGGGCCAACGTCCTGACTTTC.

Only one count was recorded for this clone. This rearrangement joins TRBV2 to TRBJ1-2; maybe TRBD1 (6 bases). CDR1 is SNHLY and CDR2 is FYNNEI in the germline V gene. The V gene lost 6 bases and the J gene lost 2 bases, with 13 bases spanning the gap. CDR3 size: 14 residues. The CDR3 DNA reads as TGTGCCAGCAGCACAGGGAGGGGCAACTATGGCTACACCTTC. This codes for CASSTGRGNYGYTF.

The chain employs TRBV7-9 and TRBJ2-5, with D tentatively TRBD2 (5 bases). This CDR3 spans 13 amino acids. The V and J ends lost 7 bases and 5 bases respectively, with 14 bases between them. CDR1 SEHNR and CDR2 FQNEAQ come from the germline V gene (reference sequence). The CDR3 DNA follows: TGTGCCAGCACGGGGTGGGCGCGGGAGACCCAGTACTTC. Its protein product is CASTGWARETQYF. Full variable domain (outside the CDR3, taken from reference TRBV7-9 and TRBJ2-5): DTGVSQNPRHKITKRGQNVTFRCDPISEHNRLYWYRQTLGQGPEFLTYFQNEAQLEKSRLLSDRFSAERPKGSFSTLEIQRTEQGDSAMYLCASTGWARETQYFGPGTRLLVL.

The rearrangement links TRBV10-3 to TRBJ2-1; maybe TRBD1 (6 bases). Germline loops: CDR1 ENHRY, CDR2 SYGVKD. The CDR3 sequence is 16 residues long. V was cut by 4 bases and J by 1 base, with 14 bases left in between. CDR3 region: CAISGVTGSSYNEQFF. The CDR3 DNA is TGTGCCATCAGTGGGGTAACAGGGAGTTCCTACAATGAGCAGTTCTTC.

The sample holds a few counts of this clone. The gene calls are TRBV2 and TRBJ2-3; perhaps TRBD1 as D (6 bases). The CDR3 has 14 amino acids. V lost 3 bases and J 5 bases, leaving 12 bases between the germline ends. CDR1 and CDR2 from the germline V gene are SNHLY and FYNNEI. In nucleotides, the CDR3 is TGTGCCAGCAGTGAGCTGACAGGTTTAGATACGCAGTATTTT. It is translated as CASSELTGLDTQYF.

The CDR3 here is CASSLSEGPSKTKNIQYF. The CDR3 nucleotides read TGTGCCAGCAGCTTATCGGAGGGTCCGAGCAAAACCAAAAACATTCAGTACTTC. The gene calls are TRBV7-6 and TRBJ2-4; possibly TRBD2 for D (6 bases). The germline V gene has CDR1 SGHVS and CDR2 FNYEAQ. The CDR3 length is 18 residues. The ends were cut back, 2 bases at V and 2 bases at J, with 19 bases in the middle.

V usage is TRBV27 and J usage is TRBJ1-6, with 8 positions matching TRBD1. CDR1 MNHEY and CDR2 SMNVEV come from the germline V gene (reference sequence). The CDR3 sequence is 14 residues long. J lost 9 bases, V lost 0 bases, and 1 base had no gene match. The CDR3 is CASSLSGQGSPLHF. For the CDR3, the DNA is TGTGCCAGCAGTTTATCCGGACAGGGTTCACCCCTCCACTTT.

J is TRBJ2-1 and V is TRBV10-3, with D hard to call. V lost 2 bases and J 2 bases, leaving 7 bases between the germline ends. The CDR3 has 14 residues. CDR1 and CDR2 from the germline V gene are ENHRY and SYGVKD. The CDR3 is CAISEGVTYNEQFF. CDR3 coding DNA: TGTGCCATCAGTGAGGGAGTGACCTACAATGAGCAGTTCTTC.

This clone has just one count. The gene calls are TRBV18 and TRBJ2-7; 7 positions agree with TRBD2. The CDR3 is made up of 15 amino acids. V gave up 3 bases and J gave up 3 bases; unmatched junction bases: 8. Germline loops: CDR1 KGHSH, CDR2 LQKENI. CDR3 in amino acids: CASSPSGLTNYEQYF. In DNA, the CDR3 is TGTGCCAGCTCACCTTCGGGACTAACCAACTACGAGCAGTACTTC.

In DNA, the CDR3 is TGTGCCAGCAGCTTTTCGGACGGGTCCTACGAGCAGTACTTC. It is translated as CASSFSDGSYEQYF. The chain is built from TRBV27 and TRBJ2-7; no reliable D call. CDR3 length: 14 amino acids. CDR1 is MNHEY, CDR2 SMNVEV, per germline (reference sequence). V dropped 6 bases and J dropped 1 base, with 13 bases sitting between them.

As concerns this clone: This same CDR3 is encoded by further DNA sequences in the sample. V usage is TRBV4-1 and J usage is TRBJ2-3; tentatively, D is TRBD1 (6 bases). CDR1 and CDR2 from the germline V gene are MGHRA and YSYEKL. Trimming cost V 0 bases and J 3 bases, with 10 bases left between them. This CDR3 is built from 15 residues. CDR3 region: CASSQDGGGTDTQYF. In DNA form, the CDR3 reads TGCGCCAGCAGCCAAGATGGGGGCGGGACAGATACGCAGTATTTT.

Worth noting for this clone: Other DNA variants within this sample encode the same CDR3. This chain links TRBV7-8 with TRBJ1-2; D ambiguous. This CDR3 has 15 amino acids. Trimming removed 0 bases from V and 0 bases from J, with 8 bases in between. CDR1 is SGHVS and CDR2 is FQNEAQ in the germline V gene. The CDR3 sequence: CASSLAAGSNYGYTF. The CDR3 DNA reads TGTGCCAGCAGCTTAGCGGCCGGGTCTAACTATGGCTACACCTTC. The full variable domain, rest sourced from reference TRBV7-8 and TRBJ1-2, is GAGVSQSPRYKVAKRGQDVALRCDPISGHVSLFWYQQALGQGPEFLTYFQNEAQLDKSGLPSDRFFAERPEGSVSTLKIQRTQQEDSAVYLCASSLAAGSNYGYTFGSGTRLTVV.

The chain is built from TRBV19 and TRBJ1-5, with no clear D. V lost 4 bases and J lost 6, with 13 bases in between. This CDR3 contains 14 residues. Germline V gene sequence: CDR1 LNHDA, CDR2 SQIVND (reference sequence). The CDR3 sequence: CASSTPGLAQPQHF. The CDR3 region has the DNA TGTGCCAGTAGTACCCCGGGCCTAGCTCAGCCCCAGCATTTT.

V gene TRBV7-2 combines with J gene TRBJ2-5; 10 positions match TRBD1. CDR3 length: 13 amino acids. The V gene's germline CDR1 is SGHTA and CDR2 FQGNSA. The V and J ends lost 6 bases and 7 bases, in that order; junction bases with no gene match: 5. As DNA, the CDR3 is TGTGCCAGCAGTCCCGGACAGGGGGGGACCCAGTACTTC. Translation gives CASSPGQGGTQYF.

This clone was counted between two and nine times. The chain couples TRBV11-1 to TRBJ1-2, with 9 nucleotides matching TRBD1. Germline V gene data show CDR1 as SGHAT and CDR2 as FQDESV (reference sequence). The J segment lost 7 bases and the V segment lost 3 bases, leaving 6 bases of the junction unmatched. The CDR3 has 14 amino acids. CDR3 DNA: TGTGCCAGCAGCTTCCGGGACAGGGTTATTGGCTACACCTTC. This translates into CASSFRDRVIGYTF.

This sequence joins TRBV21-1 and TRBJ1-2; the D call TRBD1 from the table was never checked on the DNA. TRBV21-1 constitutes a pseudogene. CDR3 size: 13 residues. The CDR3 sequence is CASMNPGVRGYTF. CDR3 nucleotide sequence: TGTGCCAGCATGAACCCAGGGGTTCGTGGCTACACCTTC.

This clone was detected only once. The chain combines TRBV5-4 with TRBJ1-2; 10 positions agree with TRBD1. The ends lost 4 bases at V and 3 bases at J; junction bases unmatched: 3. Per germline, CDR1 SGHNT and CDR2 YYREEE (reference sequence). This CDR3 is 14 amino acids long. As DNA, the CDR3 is TGTGCCAGCAGCCCAGGACAGGGGGACTATGGCTACACCTTC. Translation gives CASSPGQGDYGYTF.

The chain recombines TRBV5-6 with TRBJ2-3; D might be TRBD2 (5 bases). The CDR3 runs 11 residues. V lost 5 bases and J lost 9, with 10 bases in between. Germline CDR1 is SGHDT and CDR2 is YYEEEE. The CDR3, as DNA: TGTGCCAGCAGACGGGAAGGCACGCAGTATTTT. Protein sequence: CASRREGTQYF.

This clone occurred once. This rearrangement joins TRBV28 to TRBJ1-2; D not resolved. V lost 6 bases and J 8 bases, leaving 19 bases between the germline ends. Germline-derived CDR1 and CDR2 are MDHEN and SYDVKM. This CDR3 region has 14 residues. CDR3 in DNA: TGTGCCAGCAGCTCAACAACTTCGGGTTTGGGCTACACCTTC. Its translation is CASSSTTSGLGYTF.

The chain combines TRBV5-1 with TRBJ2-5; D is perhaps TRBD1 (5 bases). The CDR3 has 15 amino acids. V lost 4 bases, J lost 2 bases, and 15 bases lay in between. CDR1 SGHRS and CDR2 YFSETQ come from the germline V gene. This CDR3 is CASSPGGHPQETQYF. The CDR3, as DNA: TGCGCCAGCAGCCCGGGCGGACACCCTCAAGAGACCCAGTACTTC.

The CDR3: CAWSATGTGPYEQYF. The CDR3 nucleotides are TGTGCCTGGAGTGCAACCGGGACAGGGCCATACGAGCAGTACTTC. J is TRBJ2-7 and V is TRBV30; 9 bases match TRBD1. This CDR3 spans 15 amino acids. Trimming took 1 base from V and 4 from J; bases not matched to a gene: 8. CDR1 and CDR2 from the germline V gene are GTSNPN and SVGIG (reference sequence). Using reference TRBV30 and TRBJ2-7 for the parts outside the CDR3, the full variable domain is SQTIHQWPATLVQPVGSPLSLECTVEGTSNPNLYWYRQAAGRGLQLLFYSVGIGQISSEVPQNLSASRPQDRQFILSSKKLLLSDSGFYLCAWSATGTGPYEQYFGPGTRLTVT.

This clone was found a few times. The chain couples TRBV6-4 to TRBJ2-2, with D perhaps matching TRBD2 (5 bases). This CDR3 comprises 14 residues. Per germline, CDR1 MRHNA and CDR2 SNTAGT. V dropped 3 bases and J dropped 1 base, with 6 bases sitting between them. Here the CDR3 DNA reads TGTGCCAGCAGTGAGGACTGGAACACCGGGGAGCTGTTTTTT. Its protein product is CASSEDWNTGELFF.

The CDR3 DNA follows: TGTGCCAGCAGCTTAAGTCGTGGGAGGGGCACAGATACGCAGTATTTT. Its protein product is CASSLSRGRGTDTQYF. The chain carries TRBV7-2 and TRBJ2-3; 7 bases agree with TRBD2. Germline CDR1 SGHTA, CDR2 FQGNSA. The J segment lost 1 base and the V segment lost 2 bases, leaving 6 bases of the junction unmatched. The CDR3 spans 16 residues.